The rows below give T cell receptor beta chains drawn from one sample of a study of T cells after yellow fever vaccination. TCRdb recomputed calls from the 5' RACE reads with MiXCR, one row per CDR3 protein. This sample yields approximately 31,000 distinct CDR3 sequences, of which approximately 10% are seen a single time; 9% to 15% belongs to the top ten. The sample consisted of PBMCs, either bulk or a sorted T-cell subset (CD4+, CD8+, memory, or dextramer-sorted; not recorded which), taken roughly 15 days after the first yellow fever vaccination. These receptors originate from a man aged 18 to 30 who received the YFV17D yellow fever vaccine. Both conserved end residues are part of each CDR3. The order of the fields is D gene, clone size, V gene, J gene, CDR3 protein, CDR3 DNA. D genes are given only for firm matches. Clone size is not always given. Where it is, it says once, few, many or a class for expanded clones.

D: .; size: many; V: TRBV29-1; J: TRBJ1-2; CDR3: CSVVVAGTNYGYTF; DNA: TGCAGCGTTGTTGTAGCAGGGACTAACTATGGCTACACCTTC
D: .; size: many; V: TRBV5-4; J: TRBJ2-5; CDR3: CASNRNSQETQYF; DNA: TGTGCCAGCAATAGGAACAGTCAGGAGACCCAGTACTTC
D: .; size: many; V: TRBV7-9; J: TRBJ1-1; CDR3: CASSPRTGNTEAFF; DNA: TGTGCCAGCAGCCCCCGGACGGGGAACACTGAAGCTTTCTTT
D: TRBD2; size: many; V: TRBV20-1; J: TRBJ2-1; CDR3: CSARDERETYNEQFF; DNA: TGCAGTGCTAGAGATGAGCGGGAGACCTACAATGAGCAGTTCTTC
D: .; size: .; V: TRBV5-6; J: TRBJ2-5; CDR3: CASSLAPEETQYF; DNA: TGTGCCAGCAGCTTGGCCCCGGAAGAGACCCAGTACTTC
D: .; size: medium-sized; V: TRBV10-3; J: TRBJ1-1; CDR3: CASSPGPNPTEAFF; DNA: TGTGCCTCCTCCCCGGGGCCCAACCCCACTGAAGCTTTCTTT
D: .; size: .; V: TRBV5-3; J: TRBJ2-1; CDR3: CARSFGWLLQFF; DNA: TGTGCCAGGAGCTTCGGGTGGTTACTGCAGTTCTTC
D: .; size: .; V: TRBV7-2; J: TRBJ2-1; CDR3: CASGAGTYNEQFF; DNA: TGTGCCAGCGGGGCCGGGACCTACAATGAGCAGTTCTTC
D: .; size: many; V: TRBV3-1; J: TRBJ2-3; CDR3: CASSLRAFADTQYF; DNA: TGTGCCAGCAGTCTAAGAGCGTTCGCAGATACGCAGTATTTT
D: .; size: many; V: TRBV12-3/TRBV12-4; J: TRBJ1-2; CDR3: CASRQDRVGYTF; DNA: TGTGCCAGCAGACAAGACAGAGTGGGCTACACCTTC
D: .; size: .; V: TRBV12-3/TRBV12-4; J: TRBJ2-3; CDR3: CASSLTGDTQYF; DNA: TGTGCCAGCAGTTTAACAGGAGATACGCAGTATTTT
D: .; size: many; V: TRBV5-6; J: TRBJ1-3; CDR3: CASSFLLGPGPGNTIYF; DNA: TGTGCCAGCAGCTTTCTGCTGGGGCCGGGCCCTGGAAACACCATATATTTT
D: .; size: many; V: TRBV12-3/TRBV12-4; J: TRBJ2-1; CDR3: CASSLLLIYNEQFF; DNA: TGTGCCAGCAGTTTACTCCTAATTTACAATGAGCAGTTCTTC
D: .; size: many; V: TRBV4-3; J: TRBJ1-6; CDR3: CASSQESGYNSPLHF; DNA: TGCGCCAGCAGCCAAGAGTCCGGTTATAATTCACCCCTCCACTTT
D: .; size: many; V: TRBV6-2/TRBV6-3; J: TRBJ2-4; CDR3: CASRPILTRGVNIQYF; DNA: TGTGCCAGCAGGCCGATTCTGACTAGGGGCGTCAACATTCAGTACTTC
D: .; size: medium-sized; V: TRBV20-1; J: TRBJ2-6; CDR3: CSAKGTGANVLTF; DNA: TGCAGTGCTAAGGGCACTGGGGCCAACGTCCTGACTTTC
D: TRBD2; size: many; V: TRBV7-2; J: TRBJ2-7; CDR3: CASSWGVAGSYEQYF; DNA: TGTGCCAGCAGCTGGGGCGTAGCGGGCTCCTACGAGCAGTACTTC
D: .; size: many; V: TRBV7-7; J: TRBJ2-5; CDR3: CASSRYGGSYQETQYF; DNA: TGTGCCAGCAGCCGTTACGGGGGATCCTACCAAGAGACCCAGTACTTC
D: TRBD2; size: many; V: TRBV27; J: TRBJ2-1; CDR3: CASSLSFQRGSEQFF; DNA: TGTGCCAGCAGTTTATCGTTCCAGCGGGGGAGTGAGCAGTTCTTC
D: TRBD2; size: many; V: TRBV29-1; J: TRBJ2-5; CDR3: CSVEDLHRGDFWHQYF; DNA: TGCAGCGTTGAAGATCTCCATCGGGGGGACTTCTGGCACCAGTACTTC
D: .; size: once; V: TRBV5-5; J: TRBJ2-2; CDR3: CASGPARGRGNTGELFF; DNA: TGTGCCAGCGGCCCCGCCCGGGGGCGGGGAAACACCGGGGAGCTGTTTTTT
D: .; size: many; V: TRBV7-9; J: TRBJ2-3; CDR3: CASSLGGHKTDTQYF; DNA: TGTGCCAGCAGCTTAGGAGGACACAAGACAGATACGCAGTATTTT
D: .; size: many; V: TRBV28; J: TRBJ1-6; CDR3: CASSFGNSPLHF; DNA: TGTGCCAGCAGTTTCGGTAATTCACCCCTCCACTTT
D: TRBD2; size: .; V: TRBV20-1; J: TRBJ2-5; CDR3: CWAPPATSGGTTQETQYF; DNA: TGCTGGGCCCCGCCCGCAACTAGCGGGGGAACAACACAAGAGACCCAGTACTTC
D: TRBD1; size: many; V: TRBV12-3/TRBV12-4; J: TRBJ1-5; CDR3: CASSLGQGSFIGNQPQHF; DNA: TGTGCCAGCAGTCTCGGACAGGGTTCATTTATAGGGAATCAGCCCCAGCATTTT
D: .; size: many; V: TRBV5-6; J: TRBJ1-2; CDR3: CASSLARGALDGYTF; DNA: TGTGCCAGCAGCTTGGCCCGGGGCGCCTTGGATGGCTACACCTTC
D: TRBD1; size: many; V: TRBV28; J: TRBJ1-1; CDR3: CASSGPGTGSFF; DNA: TGTGCCAGCAGTGGACCCGGGACAGGGTCTTTCTTT
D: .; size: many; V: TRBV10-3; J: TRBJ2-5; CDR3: CAISESGGQQETQYF; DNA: TGTGCCATCAGTGAGTCGGGGGGACAGCAAGAGACCCAGTACTTC
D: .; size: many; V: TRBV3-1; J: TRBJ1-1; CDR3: CASRQDSRGTEAFF; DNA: TGTGCCAGCCGCCAAGACAGCCGGGGCACTGAAGCTTTCTTT
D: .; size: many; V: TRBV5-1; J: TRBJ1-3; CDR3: CASSERGQLSGNTIYF; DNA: TGCGCCAGCAGCGAACGAGGACAGCTCTCTGGAAACACCATATATTTT
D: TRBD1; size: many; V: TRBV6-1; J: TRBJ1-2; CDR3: CASSRQTGEGYTF; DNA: TGTGCCAGCAGTCGCCAGACAGGGGAAGGCTACACCTTC
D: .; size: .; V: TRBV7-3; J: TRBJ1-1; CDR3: CASSLMGGIGEAFF; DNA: TGTGCCAGCAGCTTAATGGGAGGGATCGGTGAAGCTTTCTTT
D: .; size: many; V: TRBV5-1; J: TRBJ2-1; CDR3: CASSPRRGNEQFF; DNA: TGCGCCAGCAGTCCCCGGAGGGGGAATGAGCAGTTCTTC
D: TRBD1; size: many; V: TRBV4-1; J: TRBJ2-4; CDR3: CASSQEPTGDPKNIQYF; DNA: TGCGCCAGCAGCCAAGAACCAACAGGGGACCCCAAAAACATTCAGTACTTC
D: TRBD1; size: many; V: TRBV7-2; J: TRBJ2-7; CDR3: CASSLSGTGIPYEQYF; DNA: TGTGCCAGCAGCTTAAGTGGGACAGGGATCCCCTACGAGCAGTACTTC
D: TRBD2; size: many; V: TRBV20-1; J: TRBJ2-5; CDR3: CSARVPPRGGETQYF; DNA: TGCAGTGCTAGAGTCCCCCCCCGGGGGGGAGAGACCCAGTACTTC
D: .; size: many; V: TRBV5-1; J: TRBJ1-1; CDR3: CASSLDPGGTEAFF; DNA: TGCGCCAGCAGCTTGGATCCGGGGGGCACTGAAGCTTTCTTT
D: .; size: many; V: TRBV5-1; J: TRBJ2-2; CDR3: CASSLGQDTGELFF; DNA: TGCGCCAGCAGCTTGGGGCAGGACACCGGGGAGCTGTTTTTT
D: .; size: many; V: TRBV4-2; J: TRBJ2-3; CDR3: CASSQDGRTQYF; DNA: TGTGCCAGCAGCCAAGACGGGCGTACGCAGTATTTT
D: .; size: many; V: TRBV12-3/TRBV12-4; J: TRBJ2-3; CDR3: CASSLADTQYF; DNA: TGTGCCAGCAGTTTAGCAGATACGCAGTATTTT
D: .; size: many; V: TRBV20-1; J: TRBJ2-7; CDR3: CSATLGRDVEQYF; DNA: TGCAGTGCCACGTTGGGCAGGGATGTTGAGCAGTACTTC
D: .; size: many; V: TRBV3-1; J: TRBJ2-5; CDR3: CASSQGVGETQYF; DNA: TGTGCCAGCAGCCAAGGGGTTGGAGAGACCCAGTACTTC
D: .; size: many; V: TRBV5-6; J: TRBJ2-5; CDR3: CASSLRGGGETQYF; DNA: TGTGCCAGCAGCTTAAGGGGCGGAGGGGAGACCCAGTACTTC
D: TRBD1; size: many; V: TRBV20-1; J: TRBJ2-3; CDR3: CSAHPGQGGTDTQYF; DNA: TGCAGTGCTCACCCGGGACAGGGGGGCACAGATACGCAGTATTTT
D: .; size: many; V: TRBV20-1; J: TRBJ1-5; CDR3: CSASTGPYSNQPQHF; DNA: TGCAGTGCTAGTACAGGACCCTATAGCAATCAGCCCCAGCATTTT
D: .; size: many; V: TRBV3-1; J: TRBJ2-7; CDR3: CASSQVPGQGPYEQYF; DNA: TGTGCCAGCAGCCAAGTCCCGGGGCAGGGACCCTACGAGCAGTACTTC
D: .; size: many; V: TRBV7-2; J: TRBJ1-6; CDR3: CASSLQGYSPLHF; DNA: TGTGCCAGCAGCTTACAGGGTTATTCACCCCTCCACTTT
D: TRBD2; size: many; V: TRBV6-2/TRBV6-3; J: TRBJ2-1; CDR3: CASSLGGGRAEQFF; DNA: TGTGCCAGCAGTTTAGGGGGCGGGAGGGCGGAGCAGTTCTTC
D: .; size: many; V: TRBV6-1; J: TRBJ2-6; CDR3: CASSGASGANVLTF; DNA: TGTGCCAGCAGCGGGGCCTCTGGGGCCAACGTCCTGACTTTC
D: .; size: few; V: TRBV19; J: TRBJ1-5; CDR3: CASSMEWRPQHF; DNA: TGTGCCAGTAGTATGGAGTGGCGGCCCCAGCATTTT
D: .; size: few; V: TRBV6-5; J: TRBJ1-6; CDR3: CASSTDRQATFNSPLHF; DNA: TGTGCCAGCAGTACCGATCGACAGGCTACTTTTAATTCACCCCTCCACTTT
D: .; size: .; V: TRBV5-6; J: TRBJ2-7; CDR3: CASSIGTEQYF; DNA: TGTGCCAGCAGCATCGGGACAGAGCAGTACTTC
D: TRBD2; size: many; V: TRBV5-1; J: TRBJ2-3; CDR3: CASSLGGGAADTQYF; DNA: TGCGCCAGCAGCTTGGGCGGGGGGGCCGCAGATACGCAGTATTTT
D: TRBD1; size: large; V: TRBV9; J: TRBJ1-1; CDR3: CASSPRDRLNTEAFF; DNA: TGTGCCAGCAGCCCACGGGACAGGTTGAACACTGAAGCTTTCTTT
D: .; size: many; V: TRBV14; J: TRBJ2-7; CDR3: CASSQDSRIQYF; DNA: TGTGCCAGCAGCCAAGATAGCCGGATACAGTACTTC